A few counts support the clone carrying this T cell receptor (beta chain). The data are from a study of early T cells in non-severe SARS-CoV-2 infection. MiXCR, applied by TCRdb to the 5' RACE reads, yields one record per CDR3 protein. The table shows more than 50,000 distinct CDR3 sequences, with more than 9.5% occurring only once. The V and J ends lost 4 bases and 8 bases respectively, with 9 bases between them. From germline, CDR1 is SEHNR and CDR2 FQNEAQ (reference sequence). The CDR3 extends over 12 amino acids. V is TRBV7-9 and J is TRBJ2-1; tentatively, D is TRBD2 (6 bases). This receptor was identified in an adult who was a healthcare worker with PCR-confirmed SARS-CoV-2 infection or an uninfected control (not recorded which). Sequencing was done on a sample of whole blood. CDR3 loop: CASSWDLDEQFF. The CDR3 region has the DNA TGTGCCAGCAGCTGGGACTTGGATGAGCAGTTCTTC.